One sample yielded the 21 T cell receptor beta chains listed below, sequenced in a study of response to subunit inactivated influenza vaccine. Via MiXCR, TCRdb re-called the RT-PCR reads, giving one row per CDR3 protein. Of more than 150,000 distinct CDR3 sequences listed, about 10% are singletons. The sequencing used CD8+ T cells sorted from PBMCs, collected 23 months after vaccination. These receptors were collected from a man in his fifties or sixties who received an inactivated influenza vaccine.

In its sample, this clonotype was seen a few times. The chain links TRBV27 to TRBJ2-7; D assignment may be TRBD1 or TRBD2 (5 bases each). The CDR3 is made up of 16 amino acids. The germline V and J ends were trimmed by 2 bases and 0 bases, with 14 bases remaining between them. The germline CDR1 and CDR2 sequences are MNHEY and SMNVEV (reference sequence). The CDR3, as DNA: TGTGCCAGCAGTTTAAGCCCGGGGCGGGCCTCCTACGAGCAGTACTTC. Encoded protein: CASSLSPGRASYEQYF.

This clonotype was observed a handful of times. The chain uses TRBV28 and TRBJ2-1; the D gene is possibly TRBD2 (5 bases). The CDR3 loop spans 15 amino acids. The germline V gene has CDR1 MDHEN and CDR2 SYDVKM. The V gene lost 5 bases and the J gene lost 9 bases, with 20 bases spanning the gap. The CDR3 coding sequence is TGTGCCAGCAGTGGACCACCTGCTCGGGGAAGTGAGCAGTTCTTC. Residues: CASSGPPARGSEQFF.

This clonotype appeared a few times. CDR3 nucleotides: TGTGCCAGCAGCGTTGGTAGCGGGGCCATCACAGATACGCAGTATTTT. It encodes CASSVGSGAITDTQYF. The chain employs TRBV9 and TRBJ2-3, with 8 bases aligning to TRBD2. Germline V CDR1 and CDR2: SGDLS, YYNGEE. CDR3 length: 16 residues. Unmatched junction bases numbered 7, after V lost 2 bases and J lost 2 bases.

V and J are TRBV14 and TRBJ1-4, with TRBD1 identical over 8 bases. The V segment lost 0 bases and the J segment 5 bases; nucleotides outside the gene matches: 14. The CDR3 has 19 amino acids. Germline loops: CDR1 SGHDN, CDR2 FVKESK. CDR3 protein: CASSQDGRQGAFLNEKLFF. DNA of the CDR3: TGTGCCAGCAGCCAAGACGGACGGCAGGGGGCATTCTTGAATGAAAAACTGTTTTTT.

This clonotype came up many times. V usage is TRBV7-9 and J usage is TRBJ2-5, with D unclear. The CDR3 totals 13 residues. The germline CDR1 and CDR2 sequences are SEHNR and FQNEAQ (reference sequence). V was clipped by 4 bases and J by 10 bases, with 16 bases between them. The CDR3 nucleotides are TGTGCCAGCAGCTCGGAAAATACGTGGAACCAGTACTTC. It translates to CASSSENTWNQYF.

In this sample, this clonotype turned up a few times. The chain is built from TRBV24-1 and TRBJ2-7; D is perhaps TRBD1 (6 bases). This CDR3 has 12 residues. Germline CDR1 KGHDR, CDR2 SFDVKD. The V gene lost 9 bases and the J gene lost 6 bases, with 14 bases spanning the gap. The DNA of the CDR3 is TGTGCCACCGCGGACAGATCAAGCGAGCAGTACTTC. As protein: CATADRSSEQYF.

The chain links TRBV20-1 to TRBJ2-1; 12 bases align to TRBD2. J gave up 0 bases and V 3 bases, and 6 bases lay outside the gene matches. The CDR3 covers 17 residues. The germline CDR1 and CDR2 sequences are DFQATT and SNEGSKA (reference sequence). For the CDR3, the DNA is TGCAGTGCTAGGGCTAGCGGGAGGGAGAGCTCCTACAATGAGCAGTTCTTC. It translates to CSARASGRESSYNEQFF.

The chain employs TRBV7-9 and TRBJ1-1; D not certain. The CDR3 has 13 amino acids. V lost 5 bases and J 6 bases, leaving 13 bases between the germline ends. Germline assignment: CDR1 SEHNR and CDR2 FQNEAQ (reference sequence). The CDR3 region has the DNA TGTGCCAGCAGCGATTTGACGAGGGCTGAAGCTTTCTTT. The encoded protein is CASSDLTRAEAFF.

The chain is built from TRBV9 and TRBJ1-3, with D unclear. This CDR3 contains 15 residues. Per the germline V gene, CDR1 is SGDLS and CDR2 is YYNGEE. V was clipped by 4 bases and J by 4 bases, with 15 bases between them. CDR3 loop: CASSRLNSGGNTIYF. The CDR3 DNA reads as TGTGCCAGCAGCCGACTCAACTCGGGCGGAAACACCATATATTTT.

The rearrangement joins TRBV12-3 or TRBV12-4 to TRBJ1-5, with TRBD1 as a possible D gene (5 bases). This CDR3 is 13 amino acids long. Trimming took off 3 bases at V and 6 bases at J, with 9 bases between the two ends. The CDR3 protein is CASSFAGSQPQHF. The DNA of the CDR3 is TGTGCCAGCAGTTTTGCAGGGAGTCAGCCCCAGCATTTT.

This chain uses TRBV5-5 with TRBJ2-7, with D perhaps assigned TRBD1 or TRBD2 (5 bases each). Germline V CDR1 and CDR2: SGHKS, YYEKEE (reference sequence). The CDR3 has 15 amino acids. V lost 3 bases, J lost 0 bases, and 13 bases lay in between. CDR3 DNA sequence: TGTGCCAGCAGCTCCGGGGCAGGGACCTCCTACGAGCAGTACTTC. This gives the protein CASSSGAGTSYEQYF.

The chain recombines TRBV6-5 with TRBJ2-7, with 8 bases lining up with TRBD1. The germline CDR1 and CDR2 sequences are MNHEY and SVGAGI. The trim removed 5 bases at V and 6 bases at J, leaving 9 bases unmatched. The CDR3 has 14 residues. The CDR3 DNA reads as TGTGCCAGCAGTCACAGGACAGGGTGGTCCGAGCAGTACTTC. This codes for CASSHRTGWSEQYF.

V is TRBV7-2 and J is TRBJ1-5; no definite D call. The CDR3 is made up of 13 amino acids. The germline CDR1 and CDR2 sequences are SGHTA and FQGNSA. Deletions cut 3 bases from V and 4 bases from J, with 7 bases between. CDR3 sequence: CASSFWINQPQHF. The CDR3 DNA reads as TGTGCCAGCAGCTTCTGGATAAATCAGCCCCAGCATTTT.

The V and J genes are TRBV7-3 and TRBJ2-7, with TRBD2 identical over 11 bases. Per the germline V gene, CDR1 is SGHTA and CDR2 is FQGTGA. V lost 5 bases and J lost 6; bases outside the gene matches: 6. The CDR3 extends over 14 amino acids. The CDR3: CASSEGTSGAEQYF. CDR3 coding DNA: TGTGCCAGCAGCGAGGGGACTAGCGGAGCCGAGCAGTACTTC.

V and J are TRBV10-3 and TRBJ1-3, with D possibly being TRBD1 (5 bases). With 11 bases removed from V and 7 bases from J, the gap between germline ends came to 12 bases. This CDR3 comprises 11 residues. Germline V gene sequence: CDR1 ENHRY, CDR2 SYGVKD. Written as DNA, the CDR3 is TGTGCCTTTTTGCGGGGGAACACCATATATTTT. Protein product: CAFLRGNTIYF.

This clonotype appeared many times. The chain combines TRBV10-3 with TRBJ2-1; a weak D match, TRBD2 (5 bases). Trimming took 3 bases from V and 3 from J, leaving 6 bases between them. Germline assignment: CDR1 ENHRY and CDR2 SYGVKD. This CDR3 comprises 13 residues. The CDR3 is CAISDGGYNEQFF. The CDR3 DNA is TGTGCCATCAGTGACGGAGGCTACAATGAGCAGTTCTTC.

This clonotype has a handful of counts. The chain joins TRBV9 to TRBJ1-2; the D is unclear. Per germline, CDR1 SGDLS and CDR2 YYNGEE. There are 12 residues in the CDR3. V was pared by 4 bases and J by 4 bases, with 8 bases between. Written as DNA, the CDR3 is TGTGCCAGCAGCACCTGGGGCTATGGCTACACCTTC. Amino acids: CASSTWGYGYTF.

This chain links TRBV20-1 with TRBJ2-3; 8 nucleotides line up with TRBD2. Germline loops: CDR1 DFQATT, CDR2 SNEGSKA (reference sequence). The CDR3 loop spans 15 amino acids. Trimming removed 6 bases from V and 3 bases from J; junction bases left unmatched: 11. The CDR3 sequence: CSATDGGGVTDTQYF. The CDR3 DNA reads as TGCAGTGCCACTGACGGGGGGGGCGTGACAGATACGCAGTATTTT.

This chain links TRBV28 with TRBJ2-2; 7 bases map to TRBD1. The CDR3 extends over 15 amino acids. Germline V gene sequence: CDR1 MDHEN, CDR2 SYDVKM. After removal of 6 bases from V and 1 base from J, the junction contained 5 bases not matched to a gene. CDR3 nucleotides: TGTGCCAGCAGCAACAGGGGACAGAACACCGGGGAGCTGTTTTTT. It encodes CASSNRGQNTGELFF. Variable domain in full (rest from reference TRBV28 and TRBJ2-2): DVKVTQSSRYLVKRTGEKVFLECVQDMDHENMFWYRQDPGLGLRLIYFSYDVKMKEKGDIPEGYSVSREKKERFSLILESASTNQTSMYLCASSNRGQNTGELFFGEGSRLTVL.

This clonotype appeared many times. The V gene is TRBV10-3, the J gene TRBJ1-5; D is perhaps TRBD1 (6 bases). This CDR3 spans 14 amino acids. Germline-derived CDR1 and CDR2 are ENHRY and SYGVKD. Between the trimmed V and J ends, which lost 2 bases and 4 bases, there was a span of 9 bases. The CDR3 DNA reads TGTGCCATCAGTGAGGCCCAGGGGAATCAGCCCCAGCATTTT. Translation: CAISEAQGNQPQHF.

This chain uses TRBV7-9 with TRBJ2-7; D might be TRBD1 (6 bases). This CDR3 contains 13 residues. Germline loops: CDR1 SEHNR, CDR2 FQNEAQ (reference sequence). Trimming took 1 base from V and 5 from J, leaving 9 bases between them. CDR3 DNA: TGTGCCAGCAGCTTAGGGAACAGGGACGAGCAGTACTTC. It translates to CASSLGNRDEQYF.